This TCR beta chain was sequenced during a study of cytomegalovirus exposure and HLA in healthy donors. It was with 60 Vbeta and 13 Jbeta primers that the PCR ran. The table came from immunoSEQ multiplex PCR; TCRdb's copy has only in-frame clones and leaves some out. Of approximately 180,000 clones detected, approximately 78% appear once; the ten largest clones hold 1.5% to 2%. This clone was detected only once. Its specificity is not known. Study outcomes and limitations: Presence/absence analyses assumed roughly uniform sequencing depth across donors, which may not hold.

The CDR3 runs 15 residues. Germline lookup yields CDR1 SGHNT and CDR2 YENEEA. V shed 5 bases, J shed 2 bases, and the junction held 5 bases outside the gene matches. This sequence joins TRBV11-3 and TRBJ2-1, with 8 positions matching TRBD1. The sample was PBMCs. This receptor was taken from a woman aged 18-30 years in good health and CMV-seronegative. CDR3: CASSGDRSPYNEQFF. The CDR3 DNA follows: TGTGCCAGCAGCGGGGACAGGAGCCCCTACAATGAGCAGTTCTTC.